The source of this TCR beta chain is a study of tumor-infiltrating lymphocytes in primary liver carcinoma. Study at large: Tumors were stage T1-T3 N0M0, about 4.2 to 10 cm across.

Findings and limits, study-wide: Top clones occupying all five tumor regions numbered only about 7-25%.

RNA and DNA were co-extracted from roughly 20-30 mg of unsorted bulk tissue. A note on this clonotype: Antigen specificity is unknown. At one of its ends the junction is not consistent with the germline gene, which may arise from a read error.

cDNA specific to TCR beta was made from 450 to 650 ng of total RNA, with a constant-region primer employed for priming. Three nested multiplex PCR rounds, a slightly modified ARM-PCR, produced the libraries for TCR beta. TCRdb re-called the multiplex PCR reads with MiXCR, one entry per CDR3 protein. The sample consists of some 180,000 distinct CDR3 sequences, 70% to 90% of them appearing once. Sequenced material: tumor tissue from primary liver carcinoma. This TCR was sampled from a man aged 40-49 years with primary liver carcinoma and hepatitis B virus infection.

The CDR3 DNA is TGCGTCAGCAGCGAGGGACTAGCGGGGAACAACGAGCAGTTCTTC. As protein: CVSSEGLAGNNEQFF. The chain employs TRBV5-1 and TRBJ2-1, with 13 bases matching TRBD2. This CDR3 has 15 residues. Per the germline V gene, CDR1 is SGHRS and CDR2 is YFSETQ.